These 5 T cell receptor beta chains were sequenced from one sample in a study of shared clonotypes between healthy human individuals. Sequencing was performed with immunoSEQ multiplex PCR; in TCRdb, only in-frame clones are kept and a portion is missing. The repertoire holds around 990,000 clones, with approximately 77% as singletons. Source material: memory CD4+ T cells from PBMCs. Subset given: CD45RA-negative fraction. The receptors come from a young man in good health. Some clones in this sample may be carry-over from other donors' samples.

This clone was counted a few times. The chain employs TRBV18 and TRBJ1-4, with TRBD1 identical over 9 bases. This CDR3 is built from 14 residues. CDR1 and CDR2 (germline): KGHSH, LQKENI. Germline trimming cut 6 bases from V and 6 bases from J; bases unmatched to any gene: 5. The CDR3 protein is CASSAGQGDEKLFF. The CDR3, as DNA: TGTGCCAGCTCCGCGGGACAGGGAGATGAAAAACTGTTTTTT.

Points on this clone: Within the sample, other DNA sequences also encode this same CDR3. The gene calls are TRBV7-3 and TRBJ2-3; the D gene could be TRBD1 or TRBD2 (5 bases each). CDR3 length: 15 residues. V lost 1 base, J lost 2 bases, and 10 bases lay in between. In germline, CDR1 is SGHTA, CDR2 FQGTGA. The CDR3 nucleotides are TGTGCCAGCAGCTTAATTGGGGGAGTCACAGATACGCAGTATTTT. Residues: CASSLIGGVTDTQYF.

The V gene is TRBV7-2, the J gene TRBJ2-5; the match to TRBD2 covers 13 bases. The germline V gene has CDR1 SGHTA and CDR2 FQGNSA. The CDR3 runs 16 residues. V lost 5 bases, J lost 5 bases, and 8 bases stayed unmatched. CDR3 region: CASSGGTSGILETQYF. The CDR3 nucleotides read TGTGCCAGCAGCGGGGGGACTAGCGGGATTCTTGAGACCCAGTACTTC. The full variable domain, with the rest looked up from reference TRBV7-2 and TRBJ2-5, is GAGVSQSPSNKVTEKGKDVELRCDPISGHTALYWYRQSLGQGLEFLIYFQGNSAPDKSGLPSDRFSAERTGGSVSTLTIQRTQQEDSAVYLCASSGGTSGILETQYFGPGTRLLVL.

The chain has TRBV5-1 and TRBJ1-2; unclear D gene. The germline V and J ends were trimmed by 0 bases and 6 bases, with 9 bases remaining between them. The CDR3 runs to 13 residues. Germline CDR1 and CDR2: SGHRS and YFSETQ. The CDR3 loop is CASSLEPGDGYTF. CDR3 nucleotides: TGCGCCAGCAGCTTGGAGCCAGGCGATGGCTACACCTTC.

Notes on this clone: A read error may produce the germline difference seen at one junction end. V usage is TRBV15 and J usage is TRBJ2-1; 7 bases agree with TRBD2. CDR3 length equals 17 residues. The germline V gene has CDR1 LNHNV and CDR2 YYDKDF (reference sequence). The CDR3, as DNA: TGTGCCACCAGCCGAGAGAATCCGGGAGGCCAGCGGAATGAGCAGTTCTTC. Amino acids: CATSRENPGGQRNEQFF.